One sample yielded the 30 T cell receptor beta chains listed below, sequenced in a study of OX40 agonist ivuxolimab in advanced cancers. TCRdb's table, derived via immunoSEQ multiplex PCR, lists solely in-frame clones and lacks some. This table holds around 38,000 clones, 80% to 85% found once. The sequencing used CD4+ or CD8+ T cells sorted from blood, collected in a trial of the OX40 agonist ivuxolimab. The receptors were gathered from an adult with an advanced solid tumor such as melanoma, head and neck, liver or kidney cancer.

The chain joins TRBV10-3 to TRBJ1-1; D remains ambiguous. The CDR3 extends over 13 amino acids. CDR1 and CDR2 (germline): ENHRY, SYGVKD. V was cut by 7 bases and J by 1 base, with 10 bases left in between. CDR3 in DNA: TGTGCCATCAAACCAGCCAGGAACACTGAAGCTTTCTTT. Residues: CAIKPARNTEAFF.

This chain connects TRBV23-1 to TRBJ2-2, with a tentative D call TRBD1 (5 bases). TRBV23-1 is identified as an open reading frame with a role that is uncertain. The CDR3 spans 15 residues. The V end was cut by 5 bases, the J end by 1 base, with 11 bases between. CDR3 sequence reads: CASSKNRRNTGELFF. CDR3 bases: TGCGCCAGCAGTAAAAACAGGAGGAACACCGGGGAGCTGTTTTTT.

This clone is medium-sized. J is TRBJ2-7 and V is TRBV7-9; the D gene is possibly TRBD2 (6 bases). The germline V gene has CDR1 SEHNR and CDR2 FQNEAQ (reference sequence). V lost 2 bases and J 5 bases, leaving 7 bases between the germline ends. CDR3 length: 12 amino acids. Written as DNA, the CDR3 is TGTGCCAGCAGCTTAACGGGGGACGAGCAGTACTTC. It codes for CASSLTGDEQYF.

In its sample, this clone was seen a few times. The rearrangement links TRBV7-9 to TRBJ1-5; 9 positions match TRBD1. Per the germline V gene, CDR1 is SEHNR and CDR2 is FQNEAQ (reference sequence). The CDR3 sequence is 12 residues long. J was trimmed by 5 bases and V by 8 bases; bases with no gene match: 1. The DNA of the CDR3 is TGTGCCAGCGGGACAGGGTATCAGCCCCAGCATTTT. Its protein product is CASGTGYQPQHF.

The rearrangement joins TRBV6-6 to TRBJ1-3, with TRBD1 matching 7 bases. This CDR3 is 15 amino acids long. The germline gives CDR1 MNHNY, CDR2 SVGAGI (reference sequence). Trimming took 6 bases from V and 0 from J; bases not matched to a gene: 5. The CDR3, as DNA: TGTGCCAGCAGACGACAGGGAGGCTCTGGAAACACCATATATTTT. Translation gives CASRRQGGSGNTIYF.

The rearrangement uses TRBV7-9 and TRBJ2-1, with 7 bases identical to TRBD1. CDR1 and CDR2 (germline): SEHNR, FQNEAQ (reference sequence). The CDR3 contains 14 residues. J gave up 10 bases and V 1 base, and 7 bases lay outside the gene matches. CDR3 coding DNA: TGTGCCAGCAGCTTAGTGACAGGGACGAAGGAGCAGTTCTTC. This translates into CASSLVTGTKEQFF.

The chain is built from TRBV7-8 and TRBJ1-1, with no clear D. V was clipped by 3 bases and J by 4 bases, with 9 bases between them. Germline CDR1 SGHVS, CDR2 FQNEAQ. The CDR3 is 13 amino acids. CDR3 region: CASSFAVGTEAFF. CDR3 sequence (DNA): TGTGCCAGCAGCTTTGCGGTGGGCACTGAAGCTTTCTTT.

V and J are TRBV4-1 and TRBJ2-1; D assignment may be TRBD1 or TRBD2 (5 bases each). CDR1 and CDR2 from the germline V gene are MGHRA and YSYEKL. The CDR3 spans 13 residues. V lost 0 bases and J 9 bases, leaving 9 bases between the germline ends. DNA for the CDR3: TGCGCCAGCAGCCAAGAGAGGGGCACTGAGCAGTTCTTC. As protein: CASSQERGTEQFF.

The CDR3 loop reads CASSLTGGGEQYF. CDR3 bases: TGTGCCAGCAGCTTAACCGGGGGAGGCGAGCAGTACTTC. The chain joins TRBV7-3 to TRBJ2-7; D might be TRBD2 (6 bases). This CDR3 spans 13 amino acids. The V end was cut by 0 bases, the J end by 6 bases, with 9 bases between. Per the germline V gene, CDR1 is SGHTA and CDR2 is FQGTGA. Together with reference TRBV7-3 and TRBJ2-7, the CDR3 gives the full variable domain: GAGVSQTPSNKVTEKGKYVELRCDPISGHTALYWYRQSLGQGPEFLIYFQGTGAADDSGLPNDRFFAVRPEGSVSTLKIQRTERGDSAVYLCASSLTGGGEQYFGPGTRLTVT.

The gene calls are TRBV5-1 and TRBJ2-5; D unclear. The end of the DNA aligns better with TRBJ2-7, so the J call may be wrong. This CDR3 region has 14 residues. CDR1 SGHRS and CDR2 YFSETQ come from the germline V gene. CDR3 nucleotide sequence: TGCGCCAGCAGCTTGGAGTGGGACTCCTACGAGCAGTACTTC. This gives the protein CASSLEWDSYEQYF.

This clone occurred once. The chain employs TRBV5-1 and TRBJ2-6; D may be TRBD2 (6 bases). The CDR3 is 15 amino acids. CDR1 is SGHRS, CDR2 YFSETQ, per germline. Trimming took off 7 bases at V and 0 bases at J, with 11 bases between the two ends. The CDR3 bases are TGCGCCAGCGTCGGGGAGGTCTCTGGGGCCAACGTCCTGACTTTC. This gives the protein CASVGEVSGANVLTF.

The chain couples TRBV5-6 to TRBJ2-7, with a tentative D call TRBD2 (6 bases). Germline V gives CDR1 SGHDT, CDR2 YYEEEE. This CDR3 spans 16 amino acids. The ends were cut back, 0 bases at V and 2 bases at J, with 15 bases in the middle. CDR3 amino acids: CASSLVPRAGTYEQYF. The CDR3 DNA reads TGTGCCAGCAGCTTGGTCCCCAGGGCGGGGACCTACGAGCAGTACTTC.

The chain couples TRBV6-1 to TRBJ1-5, with D possibly being TRBD1 (5 bases). Germline CDR1 and CDR2: MNHNS and SASEGT. Trimming shortened V by 8 bases and J by 0 bases, and 11 bases separated the two germline ends. There are 14 residues in the CDR3. CDR3 loop: CASYQGYSNQPQHF. The CDR3 DNA reads as TGTGCCAGCTATCAGGGTTATAGCAATCAGCCCCAGCATTTT.

The gene calls are TRBV18 and TRBJ2-5; 7 positions agree with TRBD1. V dropped 3 bases and J dropped 5; count of bases not matched to a gene: 12. The CDR3 loop spans 16 amino acids. CDR1 is KGHSH and CDR2 is LQKENI in the germline V gene. The CDR3 DNA reads as TGTGCCAGCTCACCGATTGCGACAGGGAATGGCGAGACCCAGTACTTC. Encoded protein: CASSPIATGNGETQYF. Drawing the rest from reference TRBV18 and TRBJ2-5, the complete variable domain is NAGVMQNPRHLVRRRGQEARLRCSPMKGHSHVYWYRQLPEEGLKFMVYLQKENIIDESGMPKERFSAEFPKEGPSILRIQQVVRGDSAAYFCASSPIATGNGETQYFGPGTRLLVL.

This chain uses TRBV27 with TRBJ2-5; D may match TRBD1 or TRBD2 (5 bases each). V lost 8 bases to trimming and J lost 9 bases, with 19 bases between them. The CDR3 runs to 13 residues. Germline CDR1 MNHEY, CDR2 SMNVEV (reference sequence). DNA of the CDR3: TGTGCCAGCGGCTACGGCGGTGTGGGGGCCCAGTACTTC. Protein: CASGYGGVGAQYF.

The chain links TRBV27 to TRBJ2-2; 7 bases are a match to TRBD1. This CDR3 comprises 16 residues. V shed 8 bases and J 0 bases; nucleotides not matched to a gene: 9. Germline V gene sequence: CDR1 MNHEY, CDR2 SMNVEV (reference sequence). The CDR3 nucleotides read TGTGCCAGCCTATCTACGGGACAGTCGAACACCGGGGAGCTGTTTTTT. The encoded protein is CASLSTGQSNTGELFF.

The rearrangement uses TRBV7-3 and TRBJ2-1, with TRBD2 matching over 7 bases. The germline V gene encodes CDR1 SGHTA and CDR2 FQGTGA. The CDR3 has 15 amino acids. J was trimmed by 7 bases and V by 5 bases; bases with no gene match: 11. The CDR3 protein is CASSERQSSGNEQFF. CDR3 sequence (DNA): TGTGCCAGCAGCGAGAGACAGAGTAGCGGGAATGAGCAGTTCTTC.

This chain joins TRBV28 and TRBJ1-2, with a possible D match to TRBD1 (6 bases). The CDR3 loop spans 18 amino acids. Deletions cut 2 bases from V and 3 bases from J, with 22 bases between. Germline V lookup: CDR1 MDHEN, CDR2 SYDVKM. The CDR3 region is CASSLIVSWGLDYYGYTF. As DNA, the CDR3 is TGTGCCAGCAGTTTAATCGTCAGTTGGGGGCTCGACTACTATGGCTACACCTTC.

A single count supports this clone. This chain uses TRBV7-9 with TRBJ1-1; no clear D. CDR3 length equals 12 residues. Trimming stripped 5 bases from V and 11 bases from J, with 15 bases between. The germline gives CDR1 SEHNR, CDR2 FQNEAQ (reference sequence). In DNA form, the CDR3 reads TGTGCCAGCAGCGGGAGGGCATTTGTGGCTTTCTTT. Its translation: CASSGRAFVAFF. Together with reference TRBV7-9 and TRBJ1-1, the CDR3 gives the full variable domain: DTGVSQNPRHKITKRGQNVTFRCDPISEHNRLYWYRQTLGQGPEFLTYFQNEAQLEKSRLLSDRFSAERPKGSFSTLEIQRTEQGDSAMYLCASSGRAFVAFFGQGTRLTVV.

In its sample, this clone was seen once. The V call is TRBV19, the J call TRBJ2-3; TRBD2 agrees at 7 bases. CDR3 size: 14 residues. The V segment lost 8 bases and the J segment 2 bases; nucleotides outside the gene matches: 7. Germline CDR1 is LNHDA and CDR2 is SQIVND (reference sequence). In DNA, the CDR3 is TGTGCCAGTCGGCTAGCGGCTTTCACAGATACGCAGTATTTT. Its protein is CASRLAAFTDTQYF.

The chain joins TRBV6-5 to TRBJ2-7, with D possibly matching TRBD2 (6 bases). The V gene lost 6 bases and the J gene lost 1 base, with 13 bases spanning the gap. This CDR3 is 14 amino acids long. The germline gives CDR1 MNHEY, CDR2 SVGAGI. This CDR3 reads CASRFGTASYEQYF. Here the CDR3 DNA reads TGTGCCAGCAGATTTGGGACTGCTTCCTACGAGCAGTACTTC.

This chain connects TRBV4-3 to TRBJ1-4; D remains ambiguous. Trimming pared 0 bases from V and 4 bases from J, leaving 12 bases between. The germline V gene encodes CDR1 LGHNA and CDR2 YSLEER. CDR3 length: 16 residues. The chain's CDR3 is CASSQDQVTRNEKLFF. The CDR3, as DNA: TGCGCCAGCAGCCAAGATCAGGTAACCCGTAATGAAAAACTGTTTTTT.

The rearrangement joins TRBV9 to TRBJ2-7, with 9 bases identical to TRBD1. CDR1 and CDR2 (germline): SGDLS, YYNGEE. V was clipped by 4 bases and J by 6 bases; unmatched bases: 11. The CDR3 has 15 amino acids. CDR3: CASSPTGTGQGEQYF. The CDR3 nucleotides are TGTGCCAGCAGCCCGACGGGGACAGGGCAGGGCGAGCAGTACTTC.

The chain joins TRBV5-6 to TRBJ1-4; D not certain. Germline V gene lookup returns CDR1 SGHDT and CDR2 YYEEEE. Trimming took 0 bases from V and 4 from J, leaving 1 base between them. The CDR3 consists of 12 residues. CDR3 loop: CASSLGNEKLFF. As DNA, the CDR3 is TGTGCCAGCAGCTTGGGTAATGAAAAACTGTTTTTT.

J is TRBJ1-1 and V is TRBV27; 7 bases align to TRBD1. Looked up from germline, CDR1 is MNHEY and CDR2 is SMNVEV (reference sequence). The CDR3 runs to 16 residues. The V gene end was trimmed by 6 bases and the J gene end by 5 bases; junction bases not matched to a gene: 15. CDR3 loop: CASREQGLVLRTEAFF. The CDR3 region has the DNA TGTGCCAGCAGAGAACAGGGGTTGGTACTTCGGACTGAAGCTTTCTTT.

The DNA of the CDR3 is TGTGCCAGCAGCTCGAGCACCGGGACAGGGGGGACTAGTACTGAAGCTTTCTTT. This gives the protein CASSSSTGTGGTSTEAFF. The chain employs TRBV11-2 and TRBJ1-1; TRBD1 aligns across 11 bases. The CDR3 is 18 amino acids. The J segment lost 5 bases and the V segment lost 4 bases, leaving 15 bases of the junction unmatched. Germline V gene sequence: CDR1 SGHAT, CDR2 FQNNGV.

The rearrangement links TRBV6-6 to TRBJ2-7; D call uncertain. Germline V gives CDR1 MNHNY, CDR2 SVGAGI (reference sequence). The CDR3 loop spans 11 amino acids. Trimming took 6 bases from V and 6 from J, leaving 9 bases between them. The CDR3 DNA reads as TGTGCCAGCAGAAGTCTGGTCGAGCAGTACTTC. Its protein is CASRSLVEQYF.

In DNA form, the CDR3 reads TGTGCCAGCAGTTCCCCGCACAGGGGCGGCTACACCTTC. Translation: CASSSPHRGGYTF. The chain is built from TRBV28 and TRBJ1-2; the match to TRBD1 covers 7 bases. J lost 8 bases, V lost 4 bases, and 7 bases had no gene match. This CDR3 comprises 13 residues. The germline V gene has CDR1 MDHEN and CDR2 SYDVKM.

This chain uses TRBV28 with TRBJ2-2; D ambiguous. The CDR3 is 12 residues long. V lost 8 bases and J lost 2, with 6 bases in between. Germline-derived CDR1 and CDR2 are MDHEN and SYDVKM. In DNA form, the CDR3 reads TGTGCCAGCGGGTTAAACACCGGGGAGCTGTTTTTT. This sequence encodes CASGLNTGELFF.

The J gene is TRBJ1-1, the V gene TRBV30; D is undetermined. Germline-derived CDR1 and CDR2 are GTSNPN and SVGIG (reference sequence). This CDR3 is built from 14 residues. V was cut by 0 bases and J by 1 base, with 9 bases left in between. CDR3 amino acids: CAWSVLAGNTEAFF. The CDR3 coding sequence is TGTGCCTGGAGTGTACTCGCAGGGAACACTGAAGCTTTCTTT.